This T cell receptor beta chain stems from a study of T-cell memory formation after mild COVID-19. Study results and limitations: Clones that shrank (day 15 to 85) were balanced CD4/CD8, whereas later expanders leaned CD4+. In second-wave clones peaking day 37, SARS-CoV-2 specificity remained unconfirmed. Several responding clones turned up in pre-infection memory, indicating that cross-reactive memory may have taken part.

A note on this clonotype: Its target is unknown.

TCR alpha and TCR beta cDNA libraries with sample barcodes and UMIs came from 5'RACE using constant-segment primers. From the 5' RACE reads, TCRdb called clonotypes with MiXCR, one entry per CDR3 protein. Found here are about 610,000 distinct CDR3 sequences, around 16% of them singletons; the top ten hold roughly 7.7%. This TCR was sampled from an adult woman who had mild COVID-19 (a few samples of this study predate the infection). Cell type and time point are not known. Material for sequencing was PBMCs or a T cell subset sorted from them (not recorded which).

In nucleotides, the CDR3 is TGTGCCAGCAGGGGTGGGCCCACTGTAGCCTACGAGCAGTACTTC. Translating gives CASRGGPTVAYEQYF. J is TRBJ2-7 and V is TRBV6-1; D not certain. This CDR3 has 15 residues. CDR1 MNHNS and CDR2 SASEGT come from the germline V gene. V gave up 6 bases and J gave up 2 bases, with 17 bases separating them.